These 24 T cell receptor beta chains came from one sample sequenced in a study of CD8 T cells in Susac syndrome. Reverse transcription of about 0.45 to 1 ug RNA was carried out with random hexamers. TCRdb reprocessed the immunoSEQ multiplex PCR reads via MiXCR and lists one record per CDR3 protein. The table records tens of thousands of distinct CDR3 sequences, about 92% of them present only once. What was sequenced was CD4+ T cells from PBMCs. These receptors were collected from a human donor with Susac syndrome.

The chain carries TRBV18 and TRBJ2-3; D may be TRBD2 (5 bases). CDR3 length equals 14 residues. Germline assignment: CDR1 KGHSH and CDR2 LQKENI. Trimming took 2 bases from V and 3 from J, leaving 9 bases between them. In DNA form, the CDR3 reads TGTGCCAGCTCACCAAGTCGGGAAACAGATACGCAGTATTTT. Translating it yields CASSPSRETDTQYF.

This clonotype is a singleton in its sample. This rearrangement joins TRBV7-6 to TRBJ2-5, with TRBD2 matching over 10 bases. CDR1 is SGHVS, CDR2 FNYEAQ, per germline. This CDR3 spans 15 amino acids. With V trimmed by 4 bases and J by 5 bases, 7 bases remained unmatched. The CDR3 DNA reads TGTGCCAGCAGCTGGACGGGACTAGCGTTGGAGACCCAGTACTTC. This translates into CASSWTGLALETQYF. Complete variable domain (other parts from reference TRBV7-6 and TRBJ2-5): GAGVSQSPRYKVTKRGQDVALRCDPISGHVSLYWYRQALGQGPEFLTYFNYEAQQDKSGLPNDRFSAERPEGSISTLTIQRTEQRDSAMYRCASSWTGLALETQYFGPGTRLLVL.

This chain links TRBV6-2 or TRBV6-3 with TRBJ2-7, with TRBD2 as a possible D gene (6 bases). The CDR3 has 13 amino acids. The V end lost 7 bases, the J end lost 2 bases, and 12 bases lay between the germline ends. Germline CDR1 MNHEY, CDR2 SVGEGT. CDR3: CASTFSGPYEQYF. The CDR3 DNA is TGTGCCAGCACTTTCAGCGGGCCCTACGAGCAGTACTTC.

CDR3 bases: TGTGCCAGCAGTTCACGACAGTACGAAGAGACCCAGTACTTC. Residues: CASSSRQYEETQYF. The V gene is TRBV5-4, the J gene TRBJ2-5; D is possibly TRBD1 (5 bases). The CDR3 spans 14 residues. With 5 bases removed from V and 3 bases from J, the gap between germline ends came to 14 bases. In germline, CDR1 is SGHNT, CDR2 YYREEE (reference sequence).

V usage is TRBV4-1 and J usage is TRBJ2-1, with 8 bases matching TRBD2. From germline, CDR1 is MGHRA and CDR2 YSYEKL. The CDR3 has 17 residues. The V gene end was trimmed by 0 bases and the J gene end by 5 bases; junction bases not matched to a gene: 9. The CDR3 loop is CASSQEVLSGGNNEQFF. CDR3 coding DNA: TGCGCCAGCAGCCAAGAGGTTCTGAGCGGGGGAAACAATGAGCAGTTCTTC.

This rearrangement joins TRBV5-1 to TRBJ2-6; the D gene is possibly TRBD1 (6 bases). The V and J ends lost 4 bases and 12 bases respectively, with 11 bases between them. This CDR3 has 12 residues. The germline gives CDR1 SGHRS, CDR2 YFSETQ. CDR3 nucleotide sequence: TGCGCCAGCAGCCCACAGGGTCTCGTCCTGACTTTC. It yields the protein CASSPQGLVLTF.

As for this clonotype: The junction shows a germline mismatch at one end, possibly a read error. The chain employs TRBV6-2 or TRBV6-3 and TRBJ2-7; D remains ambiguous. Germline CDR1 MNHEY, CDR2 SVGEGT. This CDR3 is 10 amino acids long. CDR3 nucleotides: TGTGCCAGCGGTTACTACGAGCAGTACTTC. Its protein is CASGYYEQYF.

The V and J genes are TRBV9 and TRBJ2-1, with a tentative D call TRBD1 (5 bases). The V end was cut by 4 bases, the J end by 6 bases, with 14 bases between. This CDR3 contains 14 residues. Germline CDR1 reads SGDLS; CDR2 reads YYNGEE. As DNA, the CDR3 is TGTGCCAGCAGCTCTGGAAGCAGGGTCAATGAGCAGTTCTTC. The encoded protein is CASSSGSRVNEQFF.

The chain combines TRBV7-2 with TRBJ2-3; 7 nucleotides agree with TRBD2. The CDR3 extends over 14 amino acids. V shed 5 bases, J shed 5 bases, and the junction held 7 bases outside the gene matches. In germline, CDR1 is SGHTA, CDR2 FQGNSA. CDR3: CASSRDYGGDTQYF. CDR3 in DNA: TGTGCCAGCAGCCGGGACTACGGAGGAGATACGCAGTATTTT.

This CDR3 is CASSLETGERYGYTF. The CDR3 DNA follows: TGTGCCAGCAGCTTGGAGACAGGGGAAAGGTATGGCTACACCTTC. The gene calls are TRBV5-6 and TRBJ1-2; 8 bases line up with TRBD1. The CDR3 has 15 residues. Trimming took 0 bases from V and 5 from J; bases not matched to a gene: 6. Per the germline V gene, CDR1 is SGHDT and CDR2 is YYEEEE.

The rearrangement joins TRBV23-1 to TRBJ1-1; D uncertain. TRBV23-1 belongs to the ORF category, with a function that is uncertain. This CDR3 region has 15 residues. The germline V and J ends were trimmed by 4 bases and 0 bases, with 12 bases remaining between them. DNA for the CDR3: TGCGCCAGCAGTCCTCCAGTACGGCTGAACACTGAAGCTTTCTTT. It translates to CASSPPVRLNTEAFF.

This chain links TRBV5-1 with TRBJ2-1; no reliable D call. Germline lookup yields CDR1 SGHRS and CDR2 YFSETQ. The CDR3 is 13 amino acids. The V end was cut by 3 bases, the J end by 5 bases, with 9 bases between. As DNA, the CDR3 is TGCGCCAGCAGCTCCCGAATTAACAATGAGCAGTTCTTC. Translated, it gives CASSSRINNEQFF. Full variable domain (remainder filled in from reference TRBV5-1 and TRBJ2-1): KAGVTQTPRYLIKTRGQQVTLSCSPISGHRSVSWYQQTPGQGLQFLFEYFSETQRNKGNFPGRFSGRQFSNSRSEMNVSTLELGDSALYLCASSSRINNEQFFGPGTRLTVL.

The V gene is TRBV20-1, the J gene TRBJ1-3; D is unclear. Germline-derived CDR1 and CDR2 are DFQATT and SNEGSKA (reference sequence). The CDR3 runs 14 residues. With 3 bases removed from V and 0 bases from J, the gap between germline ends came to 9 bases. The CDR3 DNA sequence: TGCAGTGCTAGTAGGCAGAGCTCTGGAAACACCATATATTTT. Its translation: CSASRQSSGNTIYF.

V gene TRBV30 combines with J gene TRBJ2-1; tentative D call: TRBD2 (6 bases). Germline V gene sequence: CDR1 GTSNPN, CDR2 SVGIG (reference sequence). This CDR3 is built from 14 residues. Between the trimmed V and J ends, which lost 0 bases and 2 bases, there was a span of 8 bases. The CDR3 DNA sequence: TGTGCCTGGAGTGTTGGCGGGACCTACAATGAGCAGTTCTTC. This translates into CAWSVGGTYNEQFF. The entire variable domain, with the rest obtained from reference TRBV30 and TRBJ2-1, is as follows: SQTIHQWPATLVQPVGSPLSLECTVEGTSNPNLYWYRQAAGRGLQLLFYSVGIGQISSEVPQNLSASRPQDRQFILSSKKLLLSDSGFYLCAWSVGGTYNEQFFGPGTRLTVL.

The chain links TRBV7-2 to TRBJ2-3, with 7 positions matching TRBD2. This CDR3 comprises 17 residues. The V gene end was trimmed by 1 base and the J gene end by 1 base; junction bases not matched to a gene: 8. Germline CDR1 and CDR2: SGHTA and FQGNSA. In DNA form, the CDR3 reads TGTGCCAGCAGCTTAGTACCAGCGGGGTTAGGCACAGATACGCAGTATTTT. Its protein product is CASSLVPAGLGTDTQYF.

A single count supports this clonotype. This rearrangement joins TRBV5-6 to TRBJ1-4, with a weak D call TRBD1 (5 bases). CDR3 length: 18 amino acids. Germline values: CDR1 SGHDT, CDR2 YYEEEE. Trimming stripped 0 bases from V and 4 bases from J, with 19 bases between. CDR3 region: CASSLVGGLTGVNEKLFF. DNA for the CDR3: TGTGCCAGCAGCTTGGTCGGTGGCCTGACGGGGGTTAATGAAAAACTGTTTTTT.

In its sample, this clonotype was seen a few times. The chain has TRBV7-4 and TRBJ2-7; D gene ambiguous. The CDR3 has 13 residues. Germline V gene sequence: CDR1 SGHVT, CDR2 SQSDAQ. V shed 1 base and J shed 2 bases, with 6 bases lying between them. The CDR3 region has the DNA TGTGCCAGCAGCTTAGGCAGAACCTACGAGCAGTACTTC. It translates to CASSLGRTYEQYF.

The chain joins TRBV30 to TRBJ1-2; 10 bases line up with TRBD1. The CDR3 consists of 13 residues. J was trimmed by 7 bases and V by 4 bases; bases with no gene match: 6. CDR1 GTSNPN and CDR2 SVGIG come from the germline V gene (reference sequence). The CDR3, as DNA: TGTGCCTGGAAGGATTGGACAGGGGGTGGCTACACCTTC. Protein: CAWKDWTGGGYTF. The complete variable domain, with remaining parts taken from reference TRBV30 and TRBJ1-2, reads SQTIHQWPATLVQPVGSPLSLECTVEGTSNPNLYWYRQAAGRGLQLLFYSVGIGQISSEVPQNLSASRPQDRQFILSSKKLLLSDSGFYLCAWKDWTGGGYTFGSGTRLTVV.

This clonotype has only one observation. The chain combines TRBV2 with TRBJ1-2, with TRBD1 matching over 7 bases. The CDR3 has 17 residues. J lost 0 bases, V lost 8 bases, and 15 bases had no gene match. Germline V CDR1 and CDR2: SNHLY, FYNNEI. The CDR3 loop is CASLPSEGASANYGYTF. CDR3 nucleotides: TGTGCCAGCCTTCCCTCCGAGGGGGCGTCGGCTAACTATGGCTACACCTTC.

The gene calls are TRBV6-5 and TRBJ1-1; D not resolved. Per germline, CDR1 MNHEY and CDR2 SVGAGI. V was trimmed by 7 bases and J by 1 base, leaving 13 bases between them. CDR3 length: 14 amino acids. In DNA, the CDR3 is TGTGCCAGCAACCGCGGAGGCCCGAACACTGAAGCTTTCTTT. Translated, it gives CASNRGGPNTEAFF.

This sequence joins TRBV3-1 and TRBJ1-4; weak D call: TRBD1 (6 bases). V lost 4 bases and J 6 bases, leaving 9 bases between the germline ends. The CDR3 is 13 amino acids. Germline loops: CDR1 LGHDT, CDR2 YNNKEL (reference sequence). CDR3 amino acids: CASSLGQYEKLFF. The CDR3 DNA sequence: TGTGCCAGCAGCCTGGGACAATATGAAAAACTGTTTTTT. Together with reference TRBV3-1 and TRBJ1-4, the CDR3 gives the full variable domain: DTAVSQTPKYLVTQMGNDKSIKCEQNLGHDTMYWYKQDSKKFLKIMFSYNNKELIINETVPNRFSPKSPDKAHLNLHINSLELGDSAVYFCASSLGQYEKLFFGSGTQLSVL.

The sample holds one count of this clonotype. The DNA of the CDR3 is TGTGCCAGCTCCACAGACGGGGGATATAATTCACCCCTCCACTTT. This gives the protein CASSTDGGYNSPLHF. The chain recombines TRBV18 with TRBJ1-6; D may be TRBD1 (5 bases). The germline gives CDR1 KGHSH, CDR2 LQKENI. V was trimmed by 6 bases and J by 4 bases, leaving 13 bases between them. The CDR3 consists of 15 residues.

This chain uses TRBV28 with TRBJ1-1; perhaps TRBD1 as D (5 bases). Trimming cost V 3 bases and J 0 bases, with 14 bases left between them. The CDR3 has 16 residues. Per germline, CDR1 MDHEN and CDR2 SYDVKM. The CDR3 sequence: CASSFRTNTLNTEAFF. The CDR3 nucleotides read TGTGCCAGCAGTTTTAGGACAAACACGTTGAACACTGAAGCTTTCTTT.

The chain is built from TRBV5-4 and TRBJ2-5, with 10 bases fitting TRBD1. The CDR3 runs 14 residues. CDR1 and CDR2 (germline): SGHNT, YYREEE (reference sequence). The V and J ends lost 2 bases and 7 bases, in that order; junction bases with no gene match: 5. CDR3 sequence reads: CASSFDRDRGTQYF. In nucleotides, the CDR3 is TGTGCCAGCAGCTTTGACCGGGACAGGGGGACCCAGTACTTC.